These T cell receptor beta chains were read from a single sample in a study of T-cell reconstitution after alpha-beta-depleted transplantation in children. MiXCR was run by TCRdb on the PCR reads, yielding one entry per CDR3 protein. Found here are a few hundred thousand distinct CDR3 sequences, 10% of them singletons; the top ten hold around 2.4%. Here the sequenced sample was PBMCs from the stem cell graft donor, taken from the stem cell graft. The source is a human donor who donated a stem cell graft to a child with acute lymphoblastic leukemia. CDR3s include the opening cysteine and the closing phenylalanine or tryptophan. The D gene is left open where the match is weak.

d_call: TRBD2; v_call: TRBV13; cdr3_length: 17; cdr3_aa: CASRHRLAGGSYNEQFF
d_call: NA; v_call: TRBV7-2; cdr3_length: 13; cdr3_aa: CASSYDPGGTQYF
d_call: TRBD1; v_call: TRBV6-1; cdr3_length: 15; cdr3_aa: CASSGPGQGRKTQYF
d_call: NA; v_call: TRBV7-2; cdr3_length: 14; cdr3_aa: CASSVYGQNNEQFF
d_call: NA; v_call: TRBV12-5; cdr3_length: 14; cdr3_aa: CASVPGQTYNEQFF
d_call: TRBD2; v_call: TRBV27; cdr3_length: 16; cdr3_aa: CASSPSLAEEVYEQYF
d_call: TRBD1; v_call: TRBV7-9; cdr3_length: 15; cdr3_aa: CASSPKGTGGYEQYF
d_call: NA; v_call: TRBV9; cdr3_length: 13; cdr3_aa: CASSGQTQETQYF
d_call: NA; v_call: TRBV5-5; cdr3_length: 11; cdr3_aa: CASSFSGELFF
d_call: TRBD1; v_call: TRBV6-2/TRBV6-3; cdr3_length: 14; cdr3_aa: CASSYGDRLSIQYF
d_call: NA; v_call: TRBV7-9; cdr3_length: 16; cdr3_aa: CASSLESGGLGPEQFF
d_call: TRBD1; v_call: TRBV7-2; cdr3_length: 15; cdr3_aa: CASSLNLQGQDTQYF
d_call: NA; v_call: TRBV5-1; cdr3_length: 16; cdr3_aa: CASSFSGLSSYNEQFF
d_call: NA; v_call: TRBV24-1; cdr3_length: 11; cdr3_aa: CATSVGNEQFF
d_call: TRBD1; v_call: TRBV20-1; cdr3_length: 13; cdr3_aa: CSARPGGQETQYF
d_call: TRBD2; v_call: TRBV7-2; cdr3_length: 14; cdr3_aa: CASSLATSGETQYF
d_call: TRBD1; v_call: TRBV6-2/TRBV6-3; cdr3_length: 14; cdr3_aa: CASSPGTGSYGYTF
d_call: TRBD2; v_call: TRBV28; cdr3_length: 17; cdr3_aa: CASSFPLLAGLRDTQYF
d_call: NA; v_call: TRBV5-1; cdr3_length: 16; cdr3_aa: CASSGTGTVSGNTIYF
d_call: NA; v_call: TRBV4-1; cdr3_length: 16; cdr3_aa: CASSQEGRAAYNEQFF
d_call: TRBD1; v_call: TRBV28; cdr3_length: 14; cdr3_aa: CASSWTGSGYEQYF
d_call: NA; v_call: TRBV7-9; cdr3_length: 15; cdr3_aa: CASRPDTGINSPLHF
d_call: TRBD2; v_call: TRBV7-8; cdr3_length: 15; cdr3_aa: CASSYLAGVADTQYF
d_call: NA; v_call: TRBV7-2; cdr3_length: 13; cdr3_aa: CASSPDSFYGYTF
d_call: NA; v_call: TRBV12-5; cdr3_length: 15; cdr3_aa: CASGPPGLSTDTQYF